This T cell receptor beta chain was captured in a study of T cell responses to AZD1222 COVID-19 vaccine. The V gene lost 6 bases and the J gene lost 9 bases, with 21 bases spanning the gap. This CDR3 spans 15 amino acids. Germline V gene sequence: CDR1 MRHNA, CDR2 SNTAGT. Produced via immunoSEQ multiplex PCR; TCRdb's table is partial and in-frame only. This sample yields roughly 130,000 clones, of which roughly 90% are seen a single time; 2.5% to 3.5% belongs to the top ten. This clonotype originated in an adult in good health. The V and J genes are TRBV6-4 and TRBJ2-4, with D possibly being TRBD2 (7 bases). The material was peripheral blood, obtained on day 0 of AZD1222 vaccination. DNA for the CDR3: TGTGCCAGCAGCCCTGGGGGGGGCGAAGCGGTCATTCAGTACTTC. Translating it yields CASSPGGGEAVIQYF.